The present entry profiles one TCR beta chain with its context. Each CDR3 protein is one row after TCRdb ran MiXCR on the RT-PCR reads. The repertoire includes 800,000 or so distinct CDR3 sequences, 21% of them detected once, and roughly 10% sits in the top ten. The data were taken from a study of response to subunit inactivated influenza vaccine. CDR1 is MNHEY, CDR2 SVGEGT, per germline. Deletions cut 2 bases from V and 6 bases from J, with 20 bases between. CDR3 length: 17 residues. The chain couples TRBV6-2 or TRBV6-3 to TRBJ2-1; D not certain. Sequencing used PBMCs from blood, obtained 5 days after vaccination. This clonotype was obtained from a man aged 45-65 years who received an inactivated influenza vaccine. CDR3 protein: CASSYDPGLLSSNEQFF. The CDR3 DNA reads TGTGCCAGCAGTTACGATCCAGGTCTTTTGTCGAGCAATGAGCAGTTCTTC.